This record covers a single TCR beta chain. Its antigen target is currently unknown. Qualities for individual bases were not recorded, and no much larger clone is one base off. Libraries were made using PCR. The reads were generated on an Illumina HiSeq 2500. To reduce PCR and sequencing biases, unique molecular identifiers were incorporated into the TCR beta cDNA libraries. Every 1 to 10 million input T cells yielded approximately 500,000 cDNA molecules, meaning each molecule approximated one T cell. The patient libraries were prepared and sequenced using the same protocol as the earlier healthy control dataset. Samples belonging to the same batch were prepared together, multiplexed and sequenced on a shared HiSeq lane. On the authors' methods: Raw barcoded reads were processed with MIGEC, discarding single-read molecular identifier groups before consensus assembly and CDR3 extraction. VDJtools was used for post-analysis of the clonotype tables, with diversity normalized by down-sampling every dataset to the smallest sample size. Repertoire overlap clustering matched CDR3 amino acid but not nucleotide sequences to correct batch-related cross-sample contamination. TCRdb cleaned the public reads at Q25 with fastp, built clones with MiXCR and kept in-frame beta chains. Under each unique CDR3 protein, matching rows form one entry showing the most common genes and DNA. None of the V and J calls come from the authors' own analysis; TCRdb made them. The sample records hundreds of thousands of distinct CDR3 sequences, roughly 58% of which are singletons. The top ten hold approximately 4.5% of the sample.

The CDR3, from cysteine to phenylalanine, totals 13 residues. Here the CDR3 DNA is all that survives: 39 bases in frame from base 1. Per the germline V gene, SGHRS is the CDR1 and YFSETQ is the CDR2. V is pared back by 5 bases and J by 4 bases, with 12 bases lying between the germline termini. These data are taken from a study of post-analysis software for immune sequencing data (dated by TCRdb to between 2014 and 2016). Some background on the complete study: Disease courses on record covered relapsing-remitting, secondary progressive and progressive-relapsing multiple sclerosis, though some patients had no subtype annotation. Patient repertoires were compared against about twelve previously published healthy control repertoires from donors aged roughly 6 to 25 years. A subset of samples was prepared in parallel using single-end sample barcoding, then pooled and co-amplified after Illumina adapter ligation.

To demonstrate the VDJtools post-analysis software, the study profiled TCR beta repertoires from the peripheral blood of about 13 young patients with multiple sclerosis. Multiple sclerosis patients were children and adolescents aged 6 to 15 years. The full study reports these points: Compared with controls, multiple sclerosis patients had significantly lower normalized Chao1 diversity, a finding suggesting substantial peripheral T-cell clonal expansion. The control group was slightly older than the multiple sclerosis patient group. When samples were clustered directly using the F measure, samples prepared in the same batch co-clustered strongly, which prompted a batch-effect correction. Patients showed significantly higher frequencies than controls for about 5 TRBV segments, among them TRBV5-6, TRBV5-1 and TRBV20-1.

Sequencing was carried out using blood. The rearrangement combines TRBV5-1 with TRBJ1-1, with no confidently assigned D gene. This sequence originates from a girl under 18 with multiple sclerosis. CDR3 reads: CASRLEAVTEAFF. The DNA sequence reads TGCGCCAGCAGACTTGAGGCGGTCACTGAAGCTTTCTTT.